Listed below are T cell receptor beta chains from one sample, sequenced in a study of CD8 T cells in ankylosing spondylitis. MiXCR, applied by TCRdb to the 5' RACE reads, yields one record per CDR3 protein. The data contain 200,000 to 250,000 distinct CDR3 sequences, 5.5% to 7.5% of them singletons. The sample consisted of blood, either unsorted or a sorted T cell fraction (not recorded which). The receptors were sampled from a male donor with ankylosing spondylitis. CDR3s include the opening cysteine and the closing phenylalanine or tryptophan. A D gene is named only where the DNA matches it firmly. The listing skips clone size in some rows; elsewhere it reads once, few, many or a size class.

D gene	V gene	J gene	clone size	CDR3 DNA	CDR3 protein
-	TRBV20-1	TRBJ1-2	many	TGCAGTGCTCCTCGATCCGAAAATTATGGCTACACCTTC	CSAPRSENYGYTF
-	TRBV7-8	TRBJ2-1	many	TGTGCCAGCAGCTTAGGAAGCGGGAATGAGCAGTTCTTC	CASSLGSGNEQFF
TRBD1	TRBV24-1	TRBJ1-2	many	TGTGCCACCAGTGATTTGGGGACAGACTATGGCTACACCTTC	CATSDLGTDYGYTF
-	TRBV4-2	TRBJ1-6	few	TGTGCCAGCAGCCAAGATATGCGGGGCCGCGGTTCACCCCTCCACTTT	CASSQDMRGRGSPLHF
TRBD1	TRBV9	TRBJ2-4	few	TGTGCCAGCAGCCCGGGACAGATGGGGCAAAACATTCAGTACTTC	CASSPGQMGQNIQYF
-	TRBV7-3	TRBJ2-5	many	TGTGCCAGCAGCTTAGGCGGGACGGACCAAGAGACCCAGTACTTC	CASSLGGTDQETQYF
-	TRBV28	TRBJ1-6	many	TGTGCCAGCAGTCTCACCTGGGCCCCGGCCAAAAATAATTCACCCCTCCACTTT	CASSLTWAPAKNNSPLHF
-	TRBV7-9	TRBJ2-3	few	TGTGCCAGCAGTCCGACAGACGCGACAGATACGCAGTATTTT	CASSPTDATDTQYF
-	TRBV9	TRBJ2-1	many	TGTGCCAGCAGCCCCCCAAACGGGGTAAACTACAATGAGCAGTTCTTC	CASSPPNGVNYNEQFF
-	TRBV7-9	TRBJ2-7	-	TGTGCTACGGCAGGGGGGTCCTACGAGCAGTACTTC	CATAGGSYEQYF
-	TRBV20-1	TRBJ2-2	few	TGCAGTGCTATTGACAGCTCGAACACCGGGGAGCTGTTTTTT	CSAIDSSNTGELFF
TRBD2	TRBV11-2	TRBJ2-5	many	TGTGCCAGCAGCTCCGGGACTAGCGGGGGGGCCTCGATGATTCCCCAGTACTTC	CASSSGTSGGASMIPQYF
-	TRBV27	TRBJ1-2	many	TGTGCCAGCAGTTTATACACAGGGCGGGATGGCTACACCTTC	CASSLYTGRDGYTF
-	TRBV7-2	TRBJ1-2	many	TGTGCCAGCAGCAGGGACTATGGCTACACCTTC	CASSRDYGYTF
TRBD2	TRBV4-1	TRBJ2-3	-	TGCGCCAGCAGCCAAGGCCCCCGCCGAGCGGGAGGTTGGGCGGGCACAGATACGCAGTATTTT	CASSQGPRRAGGWAGTDTQYF
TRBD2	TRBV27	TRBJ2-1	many	TGTGCCAGCAGTTTTGCGGGGGACAATGAGCAGTTCTTC	CASSFAGDNEQFF
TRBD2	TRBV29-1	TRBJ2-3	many	TGCAGCGTGGGGGGGGCTAGCGGGACTAGCACAGATACGCAGTATTTT	CSVGGASGTSTDTQYF
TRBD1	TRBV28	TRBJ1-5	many	TGTGCCAGCAGTTCCGCACGCGGGACAGCTAATCAGCCCCAGCATTTT	CASSSARGTANQPQHF
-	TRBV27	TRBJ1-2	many	TGTGCCAGCAGTGCAGGGGATGGCTACACCTTC	CASSAGDGYTF
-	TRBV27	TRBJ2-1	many	TGTGCCAGCAGTTTCGCCGATTTCTGGAGTGAGCAGTTCTTC	CASSFADFWSEQFF
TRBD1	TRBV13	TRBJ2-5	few	TGTGCCAGCAGCTACCGGACAGGGCGCGAGACCCAGTACTTC	CASSYRTGRETQYF